Below, one T cell receptor (beta chain) is given with its context. The antigen this receptor binds is unknown. Base qualities are not provided; no much larger clone lies one nucleotide away. TCRbeta CDR3 regions were amplified from genomic DNA by means of the immunoSEQ Assay, a bias-controlled multiplex PCR. On the study's bioinformatics: The number of nucleated cells in each sample was estimated from the amplification of reference gene primers within the assay. To quantify the absolute abundance of each unique TCRbeta CDR3 rearrangement, sequence reads were collapsed and filtered. For each sample, productive Simpson clonality was calculated as the square root of Simpson's diversity index across productive rearrangements. TCRdb stores this immuneACCESS table with in-frame sequences only. Part of the clones is absent; in the studies checked, under half of the shortfall reflects unresolved V genes, and no reason is known for the rest. The V and J calls and the clone size are those of that table, but D and trimming were determined from the DNA. For this sample the table gives about 270,000 clones, of which 70% to 90% were detected only once. The top ten clonotypes cover less than 15% of the sample.

This record comes from a study of blood T cell repertoires in COVID-19 (dated by TCRdb to about 2020). Study-wide context: Samples from collaborators originated in the United States, Italy and Spain and spanned both the acute and convalescent phases of COVID-19. Sample metadata almost always included a de-identified subject ID, COVID-19 status, age in years and sex. The samples were drawn from two sources: the first 160 participants of the ongoing ImmuneRACE study, and over 1,000 subjects contributed by 6 global collaborators. The material from the prospective study consisted of cDNA or gDNA derived from T cells, B-cell-depleted T cells, or PBMCs. A freely available public database, intended as a resource for researchers studying the immune response to SARS-CoV-2, is where the repertoires were released. The dataset comprised deeply sampled blood TCRbeta repertoires from subjects exposed to, actively infected with, or recovered from COVID-19. Where available, HLA class I and class II types were obtained from metadata supplied by the sample provider rather than from assay-based typing. Study-level results and caveats: Clinical and demographic metadata were provided uncurated, with the amount varying by source and participant.

In Seattle, one collaborating source enrolled patients while the infection was active and tracked those patients longitudinally over the course of disease. Whole blood was collected in K2EDTA tubes by collaborating institutions according to the institutions' own protocols. For TCRbeta analysis, collaborators shipped samples in one of three forms: frozen whole blood, isolated PBMCs, or DNA extracted from either of those sample types. Including cysteine and phenylalanine, the CDR3 has 16 amino acids. Only CDR3 DNA remains: 48 bases, in frame from the first base. CDR1 and CDR2 are read off the germline V gene (reference sequence) as WNHNN and SYGVQD. V lost 2 bases and J lost 7 bases, and the count of bases not matched to a germline gene is 12.

Sequencing input: peripheral blood. The origin of this receptor is a woman aged 30 to 39 with COVID-19, enrolled during active disease. The V gene is TRBV10-1 and the J gene is TRBJ2-7; 9 middle bases align to TRBD1. The base sequence is TGCGCCAGCAGTGAGCCCCGGGACAGGGAGCTTCGTGAGCAGTACTTC. This codes for CASSEPRDRELREQYF.